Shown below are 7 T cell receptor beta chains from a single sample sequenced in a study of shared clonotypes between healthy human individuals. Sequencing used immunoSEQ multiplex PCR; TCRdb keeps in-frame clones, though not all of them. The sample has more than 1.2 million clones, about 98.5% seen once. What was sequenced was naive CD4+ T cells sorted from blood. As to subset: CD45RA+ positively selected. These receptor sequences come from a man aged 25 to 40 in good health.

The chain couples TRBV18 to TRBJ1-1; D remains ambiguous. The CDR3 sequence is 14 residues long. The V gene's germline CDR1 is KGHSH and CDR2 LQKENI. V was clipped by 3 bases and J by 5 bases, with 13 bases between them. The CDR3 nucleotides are TGTGCCAGCTCACCTCTTCCCGGGAGTACTGAAGCTTTCTTT. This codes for CASSPLPGSTEAFF.

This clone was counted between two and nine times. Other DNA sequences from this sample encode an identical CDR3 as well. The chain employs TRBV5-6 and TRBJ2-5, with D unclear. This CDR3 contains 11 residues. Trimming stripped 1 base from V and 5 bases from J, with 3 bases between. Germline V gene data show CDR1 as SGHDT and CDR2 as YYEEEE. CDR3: CASSLKETQYF. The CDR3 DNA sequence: TGTGCCAGCAGCTTGAAGGAGACCCAGTACTTC.

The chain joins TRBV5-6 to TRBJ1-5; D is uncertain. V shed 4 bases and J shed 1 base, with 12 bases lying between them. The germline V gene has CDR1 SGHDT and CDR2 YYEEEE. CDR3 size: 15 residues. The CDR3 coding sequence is TGTGCCAGCAGCCGCCAACCGGGGAGCAATCAGCCCCAGCATTTT. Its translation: CASSRQPGSNQPQHF. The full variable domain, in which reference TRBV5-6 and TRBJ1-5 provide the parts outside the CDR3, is DAGVTQSPTHLIKTRGQQVTLRCSPKSGHDTVSWYQQALGQGPQFIFQYYEEEERQRGNFPDRFSGHQFPNYSSELNVNALLLGDSALYLCASSRQPGSNQPQHFGDGTRLSIL.

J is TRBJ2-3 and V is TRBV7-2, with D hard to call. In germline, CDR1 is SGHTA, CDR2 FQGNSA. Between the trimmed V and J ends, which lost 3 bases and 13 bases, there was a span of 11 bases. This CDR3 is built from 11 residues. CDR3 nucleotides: TGTGCCAGCAGCTTTACGCCATGGGAGTATTTT. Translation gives CASSFTPWEYF.

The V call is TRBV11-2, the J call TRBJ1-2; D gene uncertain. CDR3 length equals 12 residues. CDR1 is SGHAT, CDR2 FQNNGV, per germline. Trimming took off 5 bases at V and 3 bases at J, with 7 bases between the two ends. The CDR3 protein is CASSRDHYGYTF. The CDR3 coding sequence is TGTGCCAGCAGCCGAGACCACTATGGCTACACCTTC.

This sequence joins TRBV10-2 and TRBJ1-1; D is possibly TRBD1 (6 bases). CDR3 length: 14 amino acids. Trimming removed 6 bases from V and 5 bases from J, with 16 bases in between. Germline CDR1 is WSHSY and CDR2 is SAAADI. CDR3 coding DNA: TGCGCCAGCAGGGGGGGTCTGAGGGGGACTGAAGCTTTCTTT. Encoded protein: CASRGGLRGTEAFF.

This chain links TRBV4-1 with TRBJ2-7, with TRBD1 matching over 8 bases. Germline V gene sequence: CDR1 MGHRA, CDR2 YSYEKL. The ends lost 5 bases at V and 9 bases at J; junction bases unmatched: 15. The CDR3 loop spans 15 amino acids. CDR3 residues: CASSREGTGGLGQYF. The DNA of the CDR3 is TGCGCCAGCAGCAGGGAAGGGACAGGAGGGCTAGGGCAGTACTTC.